Sequencing of this TCR beta chain was carried out in a study of T-cell memory formation after mild COVID-19. Study findings and constraints: Later expanders leaned CD4+, whereas clones that contracted between day 15 and 85 were balanced CD4/CD8. Some clones that responded turned up in pre-infection memory, which suggests that cross-reactive memory joined in.

The CDR3 is made up of 15 amino acids. Germline V gene data show CDR1 as SGHAT and CDR2 as FQNNGV. In regard to this clonotype: The target antigen is unknown. One end of the junction varies from germline; a read error may be responsible.

TCR alpha and TCR beta cDNA libraries with sample barcodes and UMIs came from 5'RACE using constant-segment primers. In TCRdb, the 5' RACE reads were re-called with MiXCR into one record per CDR3 protein. This sample has a few hundred thousand distinct CDR3 sequences; about 11% occur once, and the top ten carry approximately 3%. This TCR was sampled from a young man who had mild COVID-19 (a few samples of this study predate the infection). Cell type and time point are not known. Sequences were obtained from PBMCs or a T cell subset sorted from them (not recorded which). V usage is TRBV11-2 and J usage is TRBJ1-6; D gene uncertain. The CDR3: CASTLLPGIYSPLHF. The CDR3 DNA is TGTGCCAGCACCTTACTACCCGGAATTTATTCACCCCTCCACTTT.